Below are 15 T cell receptor beta chains sequenced from a single sample in a study of shared clonotypes between healthy human individuals. Profiled with immunoSEQ multiplex PCR; TCRdb holds only in-frame clones, not every one. The table has fewer than 850,000 clones, roughly 91% seen once. The sequencing input was memory CD8+ T cells from PBMCs. Subset here: CD45RO+ cells pooled with CCR7-negative TemRA cells. The receptors come from a man between 18 and 35 years old in good health. Some clones in this sample may be carry-over from other donors' samples.

This chain links TRBV5-6 with TRBJ2-3; 8 positions match TRBD2. The CDR3 runs to 16 residues. Germline V gene data show CDR1 as SGHDT and CDR2 as YYEEEE. J was trimmed by 3 bases and V by 4 bases; bases with no gene match: 10. The CDR3 protein is CASSLMMSGRTDTQYF. In nucleotides, the CDR3 is TGTGCCAGCAGCCTGATGATGAGCGGGAGAACAGATACGCAGTATTTT.

This clone was observed a handful of times. This CDR3 is CSSRLAGRQETQYF. CDR3 coding DNA: TGCAGCTCGCGACTAGCGGGGCGTCAAGAGACCCAGTACTTC. The chain is built from TRBV29-1 and TRBJ2-5; 11 nucleotides match TRBD2. Germline V CDR1 and CDR2: SQVTM, ANQGSEA. The V gene end was trimmed by 8 bases and the J gene end by 2 bases; junction bases not matched to a gene: 7. The CDR3 loop spans 14 amino acids.

J is TRBJ2-3 and V is TRBV4-1, with D perhaps matching TRBD1 (5 bases). The V end was cut by 1 base, the J end by 0 bases, with 8 bases between. The germline V gene has CDR1 MGHRA and CDR2 YSYEKL. There are 15 residues in the CDR3. The CDR3 protein is CASSQVWTSTDTQYF. The CDR3 DNA follows: TGCGCCAGCAGCCAAGTGTGGACAAGCACAGATACGCAGTATTTT.

As to this clone: At one end, the junction sequence differs from germline, possibly due to a read error. The V call is TRBV10-2, the J call TRBJ2-7; D uncertain. This CDR3 contains 10 residues. Germline V gene lookup returns CDR1 WSHSY and CDR2 SAAADI. CDR3 loop: CASGDYEQYF. CDR3 coding DNA: TGCGCCAGCGGTGATTACGAGCAGTACTTC.

A single count supports this clone. This chain joins TRBV9 and TRBJ2-7; the D is unclear. The CDR3 extends over 15 amino acids. Trimming took off 4 bases at V and 0 bases at J, with 14 bases between the two ends. The germline V gene encodes CDR1 SGDLS and CDR2 YYNGEE. CDR3 sequence (DNA): TGTGCCAGCAGCCCCGTGGAAGGAAGCTCCTACGAGCAGTACTTC. Translation gives CASSPVEGSSYEQYF. Using reference TRBV9 and TRBJ2-7 for the parts outside the CDR3, the full variable domain is DSGVTQTPKHLITATGQRVTLRCSPRSGDLSVYWYQQSLDQGLQFLIQYYNGEERAKGNILERFSAQQFPDLHSELNLSSLELGDSALYFCASSPVEGSSYEQYFGPGTRLTVT.

The rearrangement uses TRBV6-5 and TRBJ2-2, with 7 bases fitting TRBD1. The trim removed 2 bases at V and 3 bases at J, leaving 3 bases unmatched. Germline V gene sequence: CDR1 MNHEY, CDR2 SVGAGI. This CDR3 has 15 amino acids. For the CDR3, the DNA is TGTGCCAGCAGTTACATACAGGGGTACACCGGGGAGCTGTTTTTT. This codes for CASSYIQGYTGELFF.

This chain links TRBV2 with TRBJ2-7; TRBD1 aligns across 8 bases. With V trimmed by 2 bases and J by 1 base, 10 bases remained unmatched. The length of the CDR3 is 17 residues. Germline CDR1 is SNHLY and CDR2 is FYNNEI. The CDR3 DNA reads as TGTGCCAGCAGTGAAACCGAGGTCGGACAGGGATCCTACGAGCAGTACTTC. Amino acid sequence: CASSETEVGQGSYEQYF.

This chain uses TRBV9 with TRBJ2-1, with TRBD2 matching 12 bases. This CDR3 region has 15 residues. CDR1 is SGDLS, CDR2 YYNGEE, per germline. The V segment lost 4 bases and the J segment 5 bases; nucleotides outside the gene matches: 4. The DNA of the CDR3 is TGTGCCAGCAGCCCTAGCGGGAGGGTAGACAATGAGCAGTTCTTC. It codes for CASSPSGRVDNEQFF.

The chain recombines TRBV19 with TRBJ2-7; D is unclear. This CDR3 is built from 14 residues. Germline CDR1 and CDR2: LNHDA and SQIVND (reference sequence). Trimming removed 6 bases from V and 2 bases from J, with 14 bases in between. The CDR3 is CASSPGRSPYEQYF. The CDR3 DNA is TGTGCCAGTAGCCCTGGGCGGAGCCCCTACGAGCAGTACTTC.

Remarks on this clone: The same CDR3 also results from other DNA sequences found in this sample. The genes are TRBV7-9 and TRBJ1-5; D not certain. The CDR3 runs 14 residues. CDR1 SEHNR and CDR2 FQNEAQ come from the germline V gene (reference sequence). The V and J ends lost 0 bases and 4 bases respectively, with 7 bases between them. The CDR3 region is CASSLAPGNQPQHF. The CDR3 DNA follows: TGTGCCAGCAGCTTAGCGCCCGGGAATCAGCCCCAGCATTTT.

The chain carries TRBV27 and TRBJ2-7, with TRBD1 matching over 8 bases. Germline lookup yields CDR1 MNHEY and CDR2 SMNVEV (reference sequence). This CDR3 contains 17 residues. V gave up 1 base and J gave up 1 base; unmatched junction bases: 9. The CDR3 bases are TGTGCCAGCAGTTTATTGTCCCCGACAGGGGTTTCCTACGAGCAGTACTTC. This translates into CASSLLSPTGVSYEQYF.

This chain uses TRBV12-5 with TRBJ2-1; 8 bases map to TRBD2. The CDR3 spans 15 residues. V lost 6 bases and J lost 0; bases outside the gene matches: 4. Germline CDR1 and CDR2: LGHNT and FRNRAP. This chain's CDR3 is CASGPSGSSYNEQFF. The CDR3 nucleotides read TGTGCTAGTGGCCCGAGCGGGAGCTCCTACAATGAGCAGTTCTTC.

CDR3 nucleotides: TGTGCCAGCAGCTCAGCCGGCACAGATACGCAGTATTTT. Its protein product is CASSSAGTDTQYF. The rearrangement joins TRBV28 to TRBJ2-3; D remains ambiguous. Per germline, CDR1 MDHEN and CDR2 SYDVKM. The CDR3 has 13 amino acids. V shed 6 bases and J shed 1 base, with 8 bases lying between them.

The chain has TRBV28 and TRBJ2-5; maybe TRBD1 (6 bases). Looked up from germline, CDR1 is MDHEN and CDR2 is SYDVKM. The CDR3 contains 14 residues. The V gene lost 7 bases and the J gene lost 1 base, with 13 bases spanning the gap. The CDR3 loop is CASTGQRVQETQYF. The CDR3 DNA is TGTGCCAGCACAGGACAGAGGGTCCAAGAGACCCAGTACTTC.

The chain joins TRBV11-3 to TRBJ2-7; TRBD1 is a possible D gene (6 bases). In germline, CDR1 is SGHNT, CDR2 YENEEA. V dropped 2 bases and J dropped 6 bases, with 17 bases sitting between them. The CDR3 has 15 amino acids. CDR3 nucleotide sequence: TGTGCCAGCAGCTTAAGGGAAGGCAGGGGAGTCGAGCAGTACTTC. Translating gives CASSLREGRGVEQYF.